The next 3 T cell receptor beta chains were all read from a single sample in a study of blood T cell repertoires in COVID-19. Libraries were prepared by immunoSEQ multiplex PCR; TCRdb keeps only in-frame clonotypes and omits some of them. The table records about 190,000 clones, more than 60% of them present only once. Material for sequencing was peripheral blood. Receptors originate from a man aged 50-59 years who had recovered from COVID-19.

CDR3 amino acids: CASSPKGQGKGMRQPQHF. In nucleotides, the CDR3 is TGTGCCAGCAGTCCTAAGGGGCAAGGGAAGGGGATGAGACAGCCCCAGCATTTT. This sequence joins TRBV27 and TRBJ1-5, with D possibly TRBD1 on 5 matching bases. V dropped 5 bases and J dropped 7 bases, with 27 bases sitting between them. The CDR3 is made up of 18 amino acids. CDR1 and CDR2 (germline): MNHEY, SMNVEV (reference sequence).

For the CDR3, the DNA is TGTGCCACCAGCAGGGAGACAGGGACTTGGGCTGAAGCTTTCTTT. It codes for CATSRETGTWAEAFF. The chain employs TRBV15 and TRBJ1-1; 7 bases are shared with TRBD1. Looked up from germline, CDR1 is LNHNV and CDR2 is YYDKDF (reference sequence). The CDR3 is 15 amino acids. Unmatched junction bases numbered 10, after V lost 3 bases and J lost 6 bases.

The chain combines TRBV28 with TRBJ1-3; D might be TRBD1 (6 bases). The CDR3 has 14 amino acids. V was pared by 3 bases and J by 3 bases, with 9 bases between. Germline CDR1 is MDHEN and CDR2 is SYDVKM. Written as DNA, the CDR3 is TGTGCCAGCAGTTTGTTAGGGGGTGGAAACACCATATATTTT. It codes for CASSLLGGGNTIYF. The whole variable domain, filled in from reference TRBV28 and TRBJ1-3, reads DVKVTQSSRYLVKRTGEKVFLECVQDMDHENMFWYRQDPGLGLRLIYFSYDVKMKEKGDIPEGYSVSREKKERFSLILESASTNQTSMYLCASSLLGGGNTIYFGEGSWLTVV.